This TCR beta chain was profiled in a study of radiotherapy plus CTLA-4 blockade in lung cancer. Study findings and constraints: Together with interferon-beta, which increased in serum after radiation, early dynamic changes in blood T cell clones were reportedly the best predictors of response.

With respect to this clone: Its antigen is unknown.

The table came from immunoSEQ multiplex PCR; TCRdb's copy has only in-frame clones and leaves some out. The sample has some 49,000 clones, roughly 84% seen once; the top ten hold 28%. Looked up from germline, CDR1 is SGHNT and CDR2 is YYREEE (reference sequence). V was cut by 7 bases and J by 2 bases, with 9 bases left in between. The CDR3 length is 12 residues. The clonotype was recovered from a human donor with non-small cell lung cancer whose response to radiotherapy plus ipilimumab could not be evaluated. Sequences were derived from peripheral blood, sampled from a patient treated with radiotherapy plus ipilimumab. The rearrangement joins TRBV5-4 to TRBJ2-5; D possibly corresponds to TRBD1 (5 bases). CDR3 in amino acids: CASSKGQETQYF. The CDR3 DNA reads TGTGCCAGCTCCAAGGGGCAAGAGACCCAGTACTTC.